This TCR beta chain was identified during a study of T cells in Graves' hyperthyroidism and ophthalmopathy (dated by TCRdb to the late 2010s). Study-wide context: Peripheral blood was collected at initial diagnosis, before any treatment. TCR Vbeta CDR3 sequencing of fewer than 150 peripheral blood samples (about 45 ophthalmopathy, 75 hyperthyroidism and roughly 17 progressor patients) is reported in the paper. The study also compared thyroid tissue and blood T-cell repertoires from several Graves' hyperthyroidism patients. After blood sampling, hyperthyroidism patients were treated with methimazole at a starting dose of 30 mg daily, and ophthalmopathy patients were treated with high-dose intravenous methylprednisolone. The 100 discovery patients were randomly split 7:3 into training and test sets. An independent validation cohort of about 19 hyperthyroidism patients and 17 patients who later progressed to ophthalmopathy tested prospective prediction of ophthalmopathy. A discovery cohort of fewer than 110 patients, approximately 45 with Graves' ophthalmopathy and over 55 with stable Graves' hyperthyroidism, was used to find distinguishing TCR V-J signatures. What the study reported, not specific to this receptor: Ophthalmopathy was separated from stable hyperthyroidism by a 13 V-J signature model, with over 85% sensitivity and 81% to 83% specificity obtained in cross-validation and 80%/75% obtained in testing. Most expanded thyroid clonotypes (frequency above 0.001) were also found in blood, which suggests that blood repertoires may mirror thyroid immune responses. In validation, the model predicted progression to ophthalmopathy a median of around 6.5 months before onset, with approximately 71% sensitivity and roughly 79% specificity. No statistical method was used to fix the sample size in advance, and group allocation was not hidden from the investigators.

Stable Graves' hyperthyroidism was defined as no progression to ophthalmopathy during 18 months of follow-up. Hyperthyroidism patients were aged 18 to 65 years and newly diagnosed, with disease duration of less than 2 months. Any patient with an uncontrolled infection, another autoimmune disease, pregnancy or lactation was excluded. Clinical symptoms, serum thyroxine and TRAb, thyroid ultrasound, and orbital computed tomography formed the basis for the diagnoses. PBMCs were separated from 8 to 10 ml of fresh peripheral blood using Ficoll-Paque density gradient centrifugation. Trizol reagent was used to extract total RNA, and RNA quality was then checked on an Agilent 2100 Bioanalyzer. The germline ends are 14 bases apart after V is trimmed by 1 base and J by 7 bases. The CDR3 runs 15 residues from the cysteine to the phenylalanine. Kept here is only the CDR3 DNA, which spans 45 bases and is read in frame from base 1.

This clonotype was detected ten times or more. Its target antigen remains unknown. Base qualities are not at hand, and no much larger clone is one base apart. The TCR beta CDR3 regions were amplified from RNA transcripts. For the first round of RT-PCR on the TCR CDR3, the HTBI primer set was used together with the Qiagen OneStep RT-PCR kit. Libraries were constructed in a second round of multiplex PCR, after which size selection and purification were carried out. Libraries were sequenced paired-end with 100 bp reads on an Illumina HiSeq2000. From the authors' description of their analysis: SOAPnuke was used to process the raw data, removing reads that contained adapters or uncalled bases, had a mean Phred below 15, or lacked an exact match to the constant primer or identifier. COPE v1.2.5 was used to merge high-quality paired reads, and clonotypes were defined as unique nucleotide sequences. MiTCR v1.1 was used to align clonotypes to the IMGT TRBV, TRBD and TRBJ reference segments. Only V-J combinations with frequency above 0.0001, covering approximately 99% of repertoires, were analysed. A TCS score was defined as the ratio between F50 (clonal expansion) and ExV (chaos), using BLOSUM62-based TCRdist between CDR3 peptides within each V-J. Welch's t-statistics and random forest reduced around 520 V-J features to about 12, which were used in a naive Bayes classifier (R e1071). The public reads were quality trimmed at Q25 with fastp and then assembled into clones with MiXCR by TCRdb, keeping productive beta chains. Records with the same CDR3 protein are collapsed into one entry carrying the most frequent genes and DNA. Here the V and J calls rest on TCRdb's processing, not on the authors' analysis. A total of more than 500,000 distinct CDR3 sequences appear in this sample, around 15% of them only once. The ten largest clonotypes hold around 4% of the sample.

The TCR originated in a woman aged 25 to 45 with Graves' hyperthyroidism. The rearrangement combines TRBV12-3 or TRBV12-4 with TRBJ1-5, with TRBD1 as a weak D call on 6 bases. The specimen was blood. The bases are TGTGCCAGCAGTTTAGAAGGGGCAGGGGACCAGCCCCAGCATTTT. Its product reads: CASSLEGAGDQPQHF.